This T cell receptor (beta chain) was identified in a study of CD8 T cells in ankylosing spondylitis. TCRdb processed the 5' RACE reads anew with MiXCR; each CDR3 protein has one entry. In the table there are about 240,000 distinct CDR3 sequences, approximately 9% of which are singletons. Trimming took off 0 bases at V and 1 base at J, with 12 bases between the two ends. CDR3 length: 15 amino acids. From germline, CDR1 is SQVTM and CDR2 ANQGSEA. Sequencing was done on a sample of blood, either unsorted or a sorted T cell fraction (not recorded which). V is TRBV29-1 and J is TRBJ2-5, with D possibly being TRBD1 or TRBD2 (6 bases each). This clonotype was sampled from a male donor with ankylosing spondylitis or in good health (not recorded which). The CDR3 region has the DNA TGCAGCGTTGAAGATCGAGGAGGGGGCCAAGAGACCCAGTACTTC. The encoded protein is CSVEDRGGGQETQYF.